Listed below are T cell receptor beta chains from one sample, sequenced in a study of T cell clusters in autoimmune cytopenias. TCRdb re-called the multiplex PCR reads; one entry per CDR3 protein, DNA not given. The data show about 6,100 distinct CDR3 sequences, and the top ten clones hold roughly 7.5%. The sample was also reused in another study, on T cell repertoires in aging, cancer and after chemotherapy.

The specimen was peripheral blood. These receptors were obtained from a human donor in good health. Each CDR3 is given with its conserved first and last residue. Clone size is shown for a subset of rows, as once, few, many or a class of expanded clone.

size	V	J	CDR3
-	TRBV10-2	TRBJ1-2	CASGQGSPYGYTF
-	TRBV7-2	TRBJ1-1	CASSLAVTEAFF
-	TRBV12-3/TRBV12-4	TRBJ1-1	CASSRTGMVAEAFF
medium-sized	TRBV7-6	TRBJ2-1	CASSSGTNEQFF
-	TRBV10-3	TRBJ2-7	CAISDRVSRRTSYEQYF
-	TRBV6-5	TRBJ1-2	CASSTPQGYGYTF
-	TRBV6-4	TRBJ2-3	CASSEVYSTDTQYF
medium-sized	TRBV19	TRBJ1-4	CASSNGVRTNEKLFF
-	TRBV7-9	TRBJ1-2	CASSFGQGHNYGYTF
medium-sized	TRBV30	TRBJ1-2	CAWSVYRYGYTF
-	TRBV6-2/TRBV6-3	TRBJ2-7	CASSWGIEGGSYEQYF
-	TRBV2	TRBJ1-2	CASPTPRQHANYGYTF
medium-sized	TRBV27	TRBJ2-7	CASRLAGGWEQYF
-	TRBV7-2	TRBJ2-7	CASSLTDIKFYEQYF
medium-sized	TRBV12-3/TRBV12-4	TRBJ1-1	CASSLYRGTEAFF
-	TRBV7-6	TRBJ1-2	CASSTSAGTLGYTF
-	TRBV5-6	TRBJ1-1	CASSFWGGGEAFF
-	TRBV14	TRBJ2-2	CASSPLGRGNTGELFF
-	TRBV20-1	TRBJ1-1	CSARLRGRNTEAFF
-	TRBV6-1	TRBJ1-5	CASLTVQGTIGSQPQHF
medium-sized	TRBV6-5	TRBJ2-1	CASSPTSGGYNEQFF
-	TRBV6-2/TRBV6-3	TRBJ2-3	CASSPRLEGLADTQYF
medium-sized	TRBV30	TRBJ1-3	CAWRASGNTIYF
-	TRBV7-9	TRBJ2-5	CASSSNGETQYF
medium-sized	TRBV6-1	TRBJ1-2	CASSDVSTSNYGYTF
-	TRBV6-1	TRBJ2-5	CASSITSGDQETQYF
-	TRBV7-2	TRBJ2-1	CASSPYNEQFF
medium-sized	TRBV6-1	TRBJ2-4	CASKSDGSIQYF
-	TRBV7-9	TRBJ2-1	CASSFNSGGYNEQFF
-	TRBV12-3/TRBV12-4	TRBJ1-5	CASSPGDFQHQHF
-	TRBV12-1	TRBJ2-7	CASSPGTESYEQYF
-	TRBV20-1	TRBJ1-5	CSGGQGNQPQHF
medium-sized	TRBV19	TRBJ2-1	CASNPAYINNEQFF
medium-sized	TRBV6-5	TRBJ1-1	CASSIQGADTEAFF
medium-sized	TRBV30	TRBJ1-1	CAWSVLEGTEAFF
medium-sized	TRBV12-3/TRBV12-4	TRBJ2-5	CASSTTLYQETQYF
medium-sized	TRBV12-3/TRBV12-4	TRBJ2-1	CASSFSWNEQFF
-	TRBV15	TRBJ2-7	CATSRDGQPTYEQYF
-	TRBV12-3/TRBV12-4	TRBJ1-4	CASSLWDSNEKLFF
medium-sized	TRBV30	TRBJ1-4	CAWSGTGVNEKLFF
-	TRBV11-2	TRBJ2-7	CASSLGTGVYEQYF
-	TRBV7-2	TRBJ1-1	CASSKRTGGMNTEAFF
-	TRBV7-9	TRBJ1-5	CASSSDRGSNQPQHF
medium-sized	TRBV19	TRBJ1-3	CASGGRTNTIYF
medium-sized	TRBV7-6	TRBJ1-6	CASSSLGRGPLHF
medium-sized	TRBV18	TRBJ2-3	CASSPIPGPPRTDTQYF
-	TRBV18	TRBJ1-1	CASSPQGRVTNTEAFF
-	TRBV7-9	TRBJ2-3	CASSFGVGTDTQYF
medium-sized	TRBV19	TRBJ1-4	CASRYDRQRREKLFF
medium-sized	TRBV7-6	TRBJ2-3	CASRSAGLSTDTQYF
-	TRBV5-1	TRBJ2-1	CASSSTGTENNEQFF
medium-sized	TRBV6-5	TRBJ1-2	CASSYSITPGGGYTF
-	TRBV7-9	TRBJ1-6	CASSLGGSPLHF
-	TRBV7-2	TRBJ1-5	CASSLGGEKGQPQHF
medium-sized	TRBV6-6	TRBJ2-2	CASRALAALPGELFF
-	TRBV12-3/TRBV12-4	TRBJ2-1	CASGRGDEQFF
medium-sized	TRBV12-3/TRBV12-4	TRBJ1-4	CATRTGEGEKLFF
medium-sized	TRBV12-3/TRBV12-4	TRBJ2-3	CASSPGLVPDTQYF
-	TRBV18	TRBJ1-6	CASSPQGGGSPLHF
medium-sized	TRBV6-6	TRBJ1-2	CASSAQGQSYGYTF